These 18 T cell receptor beta chains were all obtained from the same sample, sequenced in a study of CD8 T cells in ankylosing spondylitis. One entry per CDR3 protein, called by TCRdb with MiXCR from the 5' RACE reads. This sample yields about 150,000 distinct CDR3 sequences, of which 25% to 35% are seen a single time; around 6% belongs to the top ten. The source material was synovial fluid, either unsorted or a sorted T cell fraction (not recorded which). These receptor sequences come from a male donor with ankylosing spondylitis.

The V gene is TRBV6-1, the J gene TRBJ2-1; D unclear. The germline V and J ends were trimmed by 5 bases and 2 bases, with 13 bases remaining between them. Per germline, CDR1 MNHNS and CDR2 SASEGT. CDR3 size: 15 residues. The CDR3 reads CASSPSDLTYNEQFF. The CDR3 DNA reads TGTGCCAGCAGTCCGAGCGACCTTACCTACAATGAGCAGTTCTTC.

The genes are TRBV6-1 and TRBJ1-5; D might be TRBD1 (5 bases). Germline assignment: CDR1 MNHNS and CDR2 SASEGT. The CDR3 contains 16 residues. V lost 8 bases to trimming and J lost 3 bases, with 20 bases between them. The DNA of the CDR3 is TGTGCCAGCGCGGGCACACCAGGGAGGAACAATCAGCCCCAGCATTTT. It translates to CASAGTPGRNNQPQHF.

This clonotype was seen only a few times. CDR3 sequence (DNA): TGTGCCAGTACCGGGACAGGGGGCCATCAAGCTTTCTTT. Translating it yields CASTGTGGHQAFF. The chain is built from TRBV6-1 and TRBJ1-1; 12 nucleotides match TRBD1. J gave up 9 bases and V 9 bases, and 8 bases lay outside the gene matches. The CDR3 consists of 13 residues. Germline V gene data show CDR1 as MNHNS and CDR2 as SASEGT.

V is TRBV3-1 and J is TRBJ2-5; 7 positions match TRBD1. With 0 bases clipped from V and 3 bases from J, the junction kept 10 bases outside the gene matches. The CDR3 runs to 17 residues. Germline assignment: CDR1 LGHDT and CDR2 YNNKEL (reference sequence). The CDR3 coding sequence is TGTGCCAGCAGCCAAGACTCGGGCAGGGGGATTGAAGAGACCCAGTACTTC. Its translation: CASSQDSGRGIEETQYF.

This clonotype showed up just once. The chain couples TRBV12-3 or TRBV12-4 to TRBJ2-5, with D possibly TRBD2 on 6 matching bases. Trimming removed 7 bases at V and 5 bases at J, with 17 bases between. The CDR3 is 14 amino acids. CDR3: CASTPGDARETQYF. CDR3 sequence (DNA): TGTGCCAGCACCCCGGGGGACGCTCGGGAGACCCAGTACTTC.

The chain links TRBV27 to TRBJ2-1, with D perhaps being TRBD1 or TRBD2 (5 bases each). The CDR3 has 14 residues. V was pared by 5 bases and J by 5 bases, with 13 bases between. Per germline, CDR1 MNHEY and CDR2 SMNVEV (reference sequence). CDR3 region: CASSGLGDHNEQFF. In DNA, the CDR3 is TGTGCCAGCAGTGGCTTGGGGGACCACAATGAGCAGTTCTTC.

The chain has TRBV5-1 and TRBJ2-3, with TRBD2 matching 11 bases. CDR3 length: 16 amino acids. V trimming: 1 base; J trimming: 2 bases; junction bases outside the gene matches: 3. CDR1 is SGHRS and CDR2 is YFSETQ in the germline V gene. CDR3 nucleotide sequence: TGCGCCAGCAGCTTGTTAGCGGGGGGGCTCACAGATACGCAGTATTTT. Translating gives CASSLLAGGLTDTQYF.

This clonotype was detected a few times. V usage is TRBV9 and J usage is TRBJ2-1; 9 nucleotides match TRBD2. Germline-derived CDR1 and CDR2 are SGDLS and YYNGEE. After removal of 4 bases from V and 5 bases from J, the junction contained 19 bases not matched to a gene. The CDR3 consists of 19 residues. In nucleotides, the CDR3 is TGTGCCAGCAGCTTCCCTTGGGTGAGGGCTAGCGGGGACCACAATGAGCAGTTCTTC. The encoded protein is CASSFPWVRASGDHNEQFF.

This clonotype showed up many times. The chain couples TRBV9 to TRBJ1-2; TRBD1 matches at 7 bases. V lost 3 bases and J lost 4; bases outside the gene matches: 6. The CDR3 runs to 14 residues. From germline, CDR1 is SGDLS and CDR2 YYNGEE. The CDR3 sequence: CASSEGDSTYGYTF. The CDR3 DNA sequence: TGTGCCAGCAGCGAGGGGGACAGCACCTATGGCTACACCTTC.

Many counts were recorded for this clonotype. The chain has TRBV5-1 and TRBJ1-5, with D unresolved. Between the trimmed V and J ends, which lost 0 bases and 0 bases, there was a span of 7 bases. CDR3 length equals 15 residues. Germline-derived CDR1 and CDR2 are SGHRS and YFSETQ. CDR3 in DNA: TGCGCCAGCAGCTTGGCGGGGTATAGCAATCAGCCCCAGCATTTT. It encodes CASSLAGYSNQPQHF.

The V call is TRBV13, the J call TRBJ1-2; 7 bases agree with TRBD1. Germline V gene data show CDR1 as PRHDT and CDR2 as FYEKMQ (reference sequence). The J segment lost 4 bases and the V segment lost 4 bases, leaving 6 bases of the junction unmatched. CDR3 size: 14 residues. For the CDR3, the DNA is TGTGCCAGCAGCTCGGCGGACAGGTCCTATGGCTACACCTTC. Translated, it gives CASSSADRSYGYTF.

This clonotype was seen a few times. V and J are TRBV12-3 or TRBV12-4 and TRBJ1-5; D is unresolved. The CDR3 spans 14 residues. V was trimmed by 7 bases and J by 1 base, leaving 11 bases between them. CDR3 protein: CASNPDGSNQPQHF. In nucleotides, the CDR3 is TGTGCCAGCAACCCGGACGGAAGCAATCAGCCCCAGCATTTT.

In this sample, this clonotype turned up a few times. V usage is TRBV4-1 and J usage is TRBJ2-5; weak D call: TRBD2 (5 bases). Germline-derived CDR1 and CDR2 are MGHRA and YSYEKL. The CDR3 runs 16 residues. Trimming removed 0 bases at V and 5 bases at J, with 16 bases between. In nucleotides, the CDR3 is TGCGCCAGCAGCCAAGATAAGGTGGGAGTCTGGGAGACCCAGTACTTC. Protein product: CASSQDKVGVWETQYF.

The chain carries TRBV10-2 and TRBJ2-5, with D possibly matching TRBD1 (6 bases). Germline V gene lookup returns CDR1 WSHSY and CDR2 SAAADI. The CDR3 covers 15 residues. Trimming shortened V by 6 bases and J by 1 base, and 15 bases separated the two germline ends. The CDR3, as DNA: TGCGCCAGCAGAAGAGCAGGACAGCCCCAAGAGACCCAGTACTTC. It specifies CASRRAGQPQETQYF.

This clonotype was counted only a few times. At one end, the junction sequence differs from germline, possibly due to a read error. V and J are TRBV28 and TRBJ2-2; 14 bases agree with TRBD2. CDR1 and CDR2 from the germline V gene are MDHEN and SYDVKM. This CDR3 is 19 amino acids long. This CDR3 is CASSPHTTSGRGYTGELFF. The CDR3, as DNA: TGCGCCAGCAGTCCCCACACGACTAGCGGGAGGGGGTACACCGGGGAGCTGTTTTTT.

This clonotype was recorded many times. The chain combines TRBV20-1 with TRBJ2-1, with 8 positions matching TRBD2. Germline V lookup: CDR1 DFQATT, CDR2 SNEGSKA (reference sequence). Trimming removed 2 bases from V and 2 bases from J; junction bases left unmatched: 2. This CDR3 region has 14 residues. CDR3 nucleotides: TGCAGTGCTAGACGGCGGGAGGCCTACAATGAGCAGTTCTTC. This gives the protein CSARRREAYNEQFF.

This clonotype was recorded a few times. The gene calls are TRBV3-1 and TRBJ2-2; D is ambiguous. This CDR3 region has 17 residues. CDR1 and CDR2 from the germline V gene are LGHDT and YNNKEL (reference sequence). V was shortened by 0 bases and J by 4 bases, with 15 bases between the two germline ends. The CDR3, as DNA: TGTGCCAGCAGCCAAGACGGTCCCCTCGTTGGCACCGGGGAGCTGTTTTTT. The encoded protein is CASSQDGPLVGTGELFF.

The V and J genes are TRBV15 and TRBJ1-5, with D possibly being TRBD1 (6 bases). The germline V gene encodes CDR1 LNHNV and CDR2 YYDKDF (reference sequence). CDR3 length equals 16 residues. Deletions cut 1 base from V and 5 bases from J, with 15 bases between. In nucleotides, the CDR3 is TGTGCCACCAGCAGAGGTTCTACAGGGCTGGATCAGCCCCAGCATTTT. It codes for CATSRGSTGLDQPQHF. The variable domain in full, completed from reference TRBV15 and TRBJ1-5, reads DAMVIQNPRYQVTQFGKPVTLSCSQTLNHNVMYWYQQKSSQAPKLLFHYYDKDFNNEADTPDNFQSRRPNTSFCFLDIRSPGLGDTAMYLCATSRGSTGLDQPQHFGDGTRLSIL.